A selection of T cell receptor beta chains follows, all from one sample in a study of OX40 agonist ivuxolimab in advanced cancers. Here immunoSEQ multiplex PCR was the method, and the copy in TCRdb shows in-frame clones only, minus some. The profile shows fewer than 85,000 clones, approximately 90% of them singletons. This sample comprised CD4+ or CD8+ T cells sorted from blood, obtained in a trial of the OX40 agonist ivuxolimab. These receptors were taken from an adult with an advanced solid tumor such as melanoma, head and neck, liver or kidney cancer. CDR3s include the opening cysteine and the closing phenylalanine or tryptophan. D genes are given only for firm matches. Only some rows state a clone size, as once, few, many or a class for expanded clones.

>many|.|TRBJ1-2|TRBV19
CASSTSGTRRINGYTF
TGTGCCAGTAGTACATCCGGGACTAGGAGGATCAATGGCTACACCTTC
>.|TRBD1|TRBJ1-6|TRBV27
CASRWGQGNNSPLHF
TGTGCCAGCCGATGGGGACAGGGAAATAATTCACCCCTCCACTTT
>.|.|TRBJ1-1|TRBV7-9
CASSLSRLNTEAFF
TGTGCCAGCAGCTTATCGCGCCTGAACACTGAAGCTTTCTTT
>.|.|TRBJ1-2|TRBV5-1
CASSLAGRGGYTF
TGCGCCAGCAGCTTGGCGGGGCGGGGAGGCTACACCTTC
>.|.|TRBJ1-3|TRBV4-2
CASSQELDSGNTIYF
TGTGCCAGCAGCCAAGAACTAGACTCTGGAAACACCATATATTTT
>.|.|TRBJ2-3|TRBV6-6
CASSYGGQGTDTQYF
TGTGCCAGCAGTTACGGGGGGCAGGGCACAGATACGCAGTATTTT
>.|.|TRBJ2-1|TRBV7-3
CASSFGLRSEQFF
TGTGCCAGCAGCTTCGGACTTCGGAGTGAGCAGTTCTTC
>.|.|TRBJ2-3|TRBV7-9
CASSLGQSTDTQYF
TGTGCCAGCAGCTTAGGACAGAGCACAGATACGCAGTATTTT
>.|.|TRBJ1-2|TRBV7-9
CASSSADRINYGYTF
TGTGCCAGCAGCTCGGCGGACAGAATTAACTATGGCTACACCTTC
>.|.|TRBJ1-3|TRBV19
CASKLGQGLSAMNTIYF
TGTGCCAGTAAGTTGGGTCAAGGGCTGTCTGCAATGAACACCATATATTTT
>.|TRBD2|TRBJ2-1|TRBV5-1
CASSPLPSGGASEQFF
TGCGCCAGCAGCCCTCTCCCTAGCGGGGGGGCCTCGGAGCAGTTCTTC
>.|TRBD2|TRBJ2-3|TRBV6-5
CASSYRLAEDTQYF
TGTGCCAGCAGTTACCGACTAGCGGAGGATACGCAGTATTTT
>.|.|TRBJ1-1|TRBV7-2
CASSLLARGRGEAFF
TGTGCCAGCAGCTTACTCGCCCGGGGACGGGGTGAAGCTTTCTTT
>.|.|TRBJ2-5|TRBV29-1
CSVVRGQETQYF
TGCAGCGTTGTGAGGGGGCAAGAGACCCAGTACTTC
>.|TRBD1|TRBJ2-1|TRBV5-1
CASSLRQGAYNEQFF
TGCGCCAGCAGCTTGAGACAGGGAGCCTACAATGAGCAGTTCTTC
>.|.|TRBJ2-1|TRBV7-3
CASSPTTGEGYNEQFF
TGTGCCAGCAGTCCAACCACAGGGGAGGGATACAATGAGCAGTTCTTC
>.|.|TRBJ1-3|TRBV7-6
CASSQGRAGNTIYF
TGTGCCAGCAGCCAAGGCAGGGCTGGAAACACCATATATTTT
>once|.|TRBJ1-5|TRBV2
CASSGQNSNQPQHF
TGTGCCAGCAGTGGGCAAAATAGCAATCAGCCCCAGCATTTT
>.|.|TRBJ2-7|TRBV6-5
CASEGQNYEQYF
TGTGCCAGCGAGGGGCAGAACTACGAGCAGTACTTC
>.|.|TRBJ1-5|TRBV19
CASSNQGIQPQHF
TGTGCCAGTAGTAATCAGGGAATTCAGCCCCAGCATTTT
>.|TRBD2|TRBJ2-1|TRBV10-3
CAINPSSSGLYNEQFF
TGTGCCATCAACCCCAGTTCTAGCGGCCTATACAATGAGCAGTTCTTC
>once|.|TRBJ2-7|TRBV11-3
CASSLGAETYEQYF
TGTGCCAGCAGCTTAGGAGCAGAGACCTACGAGCAGTACTTC
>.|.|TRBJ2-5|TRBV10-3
CVSVGGGETQYF
TGTGTCAGTGTGGGGGGAGGAGAGACCCAGTACTTC
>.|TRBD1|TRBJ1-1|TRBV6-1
CASTWDRVSGTEAFF
TGTGCCAGCACCTGGGACAGGGTTTCGGGCACTGAAGCTTTCTTT
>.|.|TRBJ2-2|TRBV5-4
CASSPRGGTGELFF
TGTGCCAGCAGCCCACGTGGGGGCACCGGGGAGCTGTTTTTT
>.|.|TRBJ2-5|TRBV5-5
CASSPSPGHQETQYF
TGTGCCAGCAGCCCCTCCCCGGGACACCAAGAGACCCAGTACTTC
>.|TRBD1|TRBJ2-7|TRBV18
CASSKPGQGSAEQYF
TGTGCCAGCTCAAAACCGGGACAGGGCTCCGCCGAGCAGTACTTC
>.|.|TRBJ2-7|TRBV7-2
CASSPGHPLAPEQYF
TGTGCCAGCAGCCCAGGACACCCTTTGGCCCCCGAGCAGTACTTC
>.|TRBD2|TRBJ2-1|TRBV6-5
CASSKAGLAVNEQFF
TGTGCCAGCAGCAAGGCAGGACTAGCGGTCAATGAGCAGTTCTTC
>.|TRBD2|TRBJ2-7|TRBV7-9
CASSPTSGASYEQYF
TGTGCCAGCAGCCCCACTAGCGGGGCCTCCTACGAGCAGTACTTC
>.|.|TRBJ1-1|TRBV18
CASSPQGLWTEAFF
TGTGCCAGCTCACCACAGGGGCTATGGACTGAAGCTTTCTTT
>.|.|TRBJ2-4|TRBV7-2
CASSLGTLGGNIQYF
TGTGCCAGCAGCTTAGGAACCTTAGGGGGGAACATTCAGTACTTC
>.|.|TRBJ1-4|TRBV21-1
CASRVDRETNEKLFF
TGTGCCAGCAGGGTGGACAGGGAAACTAATGAAAAACTGTTTTTT
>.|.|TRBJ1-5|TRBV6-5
CASSSGPNQPQHF
TGTGCCAGCAGCTCCGGACCCAATCAGCCCCAGCATTTT
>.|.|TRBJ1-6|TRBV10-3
CAINEQHNSPLHF
TGTGCCATCAATGAACAGCATAATTCACCCCTCCACTTT
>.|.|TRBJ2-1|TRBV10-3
CAISESRGYNEQFF
TGTGCCATCAGTGAGTCAAGGGGCTACAATGAGCAGTTCTTC
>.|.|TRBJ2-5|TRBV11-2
CASSLGQGRETQYF
TGTGCCAGCAGCTTAGGCCAGGGGAGAGAGACCCAGTACTTC
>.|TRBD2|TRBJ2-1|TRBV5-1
CATAPGASGRAGGEQFF
TGCGCCACCGCCCCGGGTGCTAGCGGGAGGGCCGGGGGTGAGCAGTTCTTC
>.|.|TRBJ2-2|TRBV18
CASSPSSNTGELFF
TGTGCCAGCTCACCAAGCTCGAACACCGGGGAGCTGTTTTTT
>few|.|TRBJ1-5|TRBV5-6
CASSRRGGNQPQHF
TGTGCCAGCAGCAGGCGCGGGGGAAATCAGCCCCAGCATTTT
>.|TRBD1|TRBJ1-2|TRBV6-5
CASSYAGDRGKGYTF
TGTGCCAGCAGTTACGCCGGGGACAGGGGGAAAGGCTACACCTTC
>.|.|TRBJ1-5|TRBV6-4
CASSKGNNQPQHF
TGTGCCAGCAGTAAAGGGAACAATCAGCCCCAGCATTTT
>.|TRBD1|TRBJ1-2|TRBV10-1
CASSENRQGGGYTF
TGCGCCAGCAGTGAGAACCGACAGGGAGGAGGCTACACCTTC